This T cell receptor beta chain originates from a study of shared clonotypes between healthy human individuals. Study findings and constraints: Shared clonotypes: roughly 4.5% naive CD4, roughly 3.8% naive CD8, about 2.4% memory CD4, approximately 0.37% memory CD8.

Germline V gene lookup returns CDR1 SGHRS and CDR2 YFSETQ. Trimming shortened V by 6 bases and J by 1 base, and 7 bases separated the two germline ends. The CDR3 is 13 residues long. About this clone itself: The antigen remains unidentified.

For every subset, genomic DNA was evenly distributed across several immunoSEQ plates. The protocol was immunoSEQ multiplex PCR, while the TCRdb copy is restricted to in-frame clones and leaves out a portion. Counted here are a few hundred thousand clones, 96% occurring once; the ten biggest clones make up more than 0.3%. The rearrangement links TRBV5-1 to TRBJ2-2; tentative D call: TRBD1 (5 bases). This clonotype was obtained from a man in his thirties or forties in good health. Sequences were obtained from memory CD8+ T cells sorted from blood. Documented subset: CD45RO+ cells pooled with CCR7-negative TemRA cells. The CDR3 DNA is TGCGCCAGCAATAGGGGGAACACCGGGGAGCTGTTTTTT. This translates into CASNRGNTGELFF.